This T cell receptor beta chain derives from a study of a mutant IDH1 vaccine in newly diagnosed glioma. Overall study: Sex among treated patients split about 60% male, roughly 38% female; mean age was approximately 40 years. Previous care, which was radiotherapy, temozolomide, or both, most often involved both.

Study-level results: Vaccination induced immune responses in about 92% of patients.

The data were produced by immunoSEQ multiplex PCR, yet TCRdb's version contains in-frame clones alone and is incomplete. The data hold over 45,000 clones, with 75% to 85% observed a single time. V lost 4 bases and J lost 5, with 7 bases in between. The germline V gene has CDR1 SGHRS and CDR2 YFSETQ. The CDR3 is 12 residues long. Time point indicated: week 23, last vaccination. Vaccine doses each comprised 300 ug of mutant IDH1 20-mer peptide, with topical imiquimod. New WHO grade 3 or 4 astrocytomas that were IDH1-mutant and ATRX-lost had been found in donors. Concerning this clone: Its antigen is unidentified.

The specimen was PBMCs, collected from a glioma patient whose treatment included an IDH1 peptide vaccine. This chain uses TRBV5-1 with TRBJ2-1; no clear D gene. The receptor comes from a man aged 40-50 years with glioma. This chain's CDR3 is CASSRQHNEQFF. The CDR3, as DNA: TGCGCCAGCAGCCGGCAGCACAATGAGCAGTTCTTC.